Reported below is one T cell receptor beta chain. The data were taken from a study of blood T cell repertoires in COVID-19. On the study more broadly: The United States, Italy and Spain were the sources of the acute and convalescent COVID-19 samples. In each case, the material was cDNA or gDNA derived from T cells, B-cell-depleted T cells, or PBMCs.

Trimming cost V 0 bases and J 11 bases; bases outside gene matches: 11. CDR1 is SGDLS, CDR2 YYNGEE, per germline. CDR3 size: 16 residues. Data came from immunoSEQ multiplex PCR; TCRdb stores just in-frame clones and leaves some out. Of 250,000 to 350,000 clones in the sample, about nine tenths were seen once. Ages ranged from about 18 to 89 years, with residence in fewer than 25 US areas. Within 2 weeks before study entry, exposed participants met a COVID-19 case. This chain connects TRBV9 to TRBJ2-1, with TRBD2 matching over 10 bases. This TCR derives from a woman aged 45-60 years who had been exposed to COVID-19. Sequencing was done on a sample of PBMCs or T cells enriched from blood (not recorded which). The CDR3 loop is CASSVAMGLASRKQFF. The CDR3 coding sequence is TGTGCCAGCAGCGTAGCAATGGGACTAGCGTCCCGTAAGCAGTTCTTC.